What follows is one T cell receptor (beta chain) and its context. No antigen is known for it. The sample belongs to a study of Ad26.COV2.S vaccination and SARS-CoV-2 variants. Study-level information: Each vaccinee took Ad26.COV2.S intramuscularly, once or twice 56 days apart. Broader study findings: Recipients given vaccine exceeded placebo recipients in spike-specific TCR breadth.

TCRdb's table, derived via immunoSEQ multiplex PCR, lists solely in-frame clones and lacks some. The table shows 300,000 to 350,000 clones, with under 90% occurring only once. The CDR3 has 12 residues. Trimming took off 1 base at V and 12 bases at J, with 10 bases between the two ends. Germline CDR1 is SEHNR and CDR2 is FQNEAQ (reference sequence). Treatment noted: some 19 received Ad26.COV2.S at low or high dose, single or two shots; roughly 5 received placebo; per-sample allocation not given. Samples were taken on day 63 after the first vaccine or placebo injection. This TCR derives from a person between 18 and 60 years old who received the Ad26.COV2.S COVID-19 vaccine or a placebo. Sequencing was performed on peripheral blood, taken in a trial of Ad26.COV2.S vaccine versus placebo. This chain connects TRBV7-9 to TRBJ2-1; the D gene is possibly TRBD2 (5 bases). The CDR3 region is CASSLVGLGQFF. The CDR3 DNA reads TGTGCCAGCAGCTTAGTAGGACTGGGGCAGTTCTTC.